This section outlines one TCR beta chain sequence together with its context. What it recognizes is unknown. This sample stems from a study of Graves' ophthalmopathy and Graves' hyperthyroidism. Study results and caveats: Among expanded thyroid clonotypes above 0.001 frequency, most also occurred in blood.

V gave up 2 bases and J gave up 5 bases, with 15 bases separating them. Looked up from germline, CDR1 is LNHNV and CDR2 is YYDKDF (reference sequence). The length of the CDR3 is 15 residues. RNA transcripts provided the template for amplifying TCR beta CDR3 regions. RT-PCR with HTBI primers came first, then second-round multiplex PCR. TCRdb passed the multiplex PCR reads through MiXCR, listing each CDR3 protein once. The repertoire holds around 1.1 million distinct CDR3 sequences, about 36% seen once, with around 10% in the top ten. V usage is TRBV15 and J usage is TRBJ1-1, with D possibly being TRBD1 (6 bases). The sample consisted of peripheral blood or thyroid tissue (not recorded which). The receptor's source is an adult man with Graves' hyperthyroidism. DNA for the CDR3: TGTGCCACCAGCAGATACCAGGGGTTGGGGACTGAAGCTTTCTTT. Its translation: CATSRYQGLGTEAFF.